The next 9 T cell receptor beta chains were all read from a single sample in a study of T cells expressing NK-cell markers. Using the 5' RACE reads, TCRdb records one entry per CDR3 protein without DNA. Its listing shows about 260,000 distinct CDR3 sequences. Sequencing used blood T cells: a sorted CD56 or NKG2C T cell subset, CD4+ or CD8+ T cells, or bulk PBMC T cells (not recorded which). These receptors were obtained from a man between 18 and 29 years old in good health.

The CDR3 region is CSARDQEAFGETQYF. The gene calls are TRBV20-1 and TRBJ2-5; without DNA, the TCRdb call of TRBD1 cannot be checked. The germline CDR1 and CDR2 sequences are DFQATT and SNEGSKA (reference sequence). The CDR3 runs to 15 residues.

The chain is built from TRBV6-1 and TRBJ2-1. This CDR3 spans 14 amino acids. Per the germline V gene, CDR1 is MNHNS and CDR2 is SASEGT. This CDR3 is CASRALSSYNEQFF.

The V gene is TRBV19, the J gene TRBJ1-3; checking the TCRdb D call of TRBD1 is not possible without DNA. The CDR3 loop spans 14 amino acids. Germline V gene data show CDR1 as LNHDA and CDR2 as SQIVND (reference sequence). The CDR3 loop reads CASSTRPGGNTIYF.

The rearrangement uses TRBV6-5 and TRBJ2-5; TCRdb names TRBD1, which stays unverified in the absence of DNA. CDR3 length: 15 amino acids. Germline V gene sequence: CDR1 MNHEY, CDR2 SVGAGI. CDR3 sequence reads: CASSYLRDRGRKQYF.

This chain links TRBV7-6 with TRBJ1-1. Germline CDR1 reads SGHVS; CDR2 reads FNYEAQ. This CDR3 is 18 amino acids long. The CDR3 reads CASSLDSSTLSMNTEAFF.

This chain connects TRBV6-1 to TRBJ1-5. Germline V CDR1 and CDR2: MNHNS, SASEGT. There are 16 residues in the CDR3. The CDR3 is CASSERTGGVAGLQHF.

CDR3 sequence reads: CASKPPKRTDQNTEAFF. The V gene is TRBV12-3 or TRBV12-4, the J gene TRBJ1-1. This CDR3 has 17 amino acids.

This chain joins TRBV20-1 and TRBJ2-5. CDR1 is DFQATT, CDR2 SNEGSKA, per germline (reference sequence). The CDR3 runs 15 residues. CDR3: CSARPGFDHQETQYF.

The genes are TRBV12-5 and TRBJ1-5. CDR1 is LGHNT and CDR2 is FRNRAP in the germline V gene. The CDR3 has 14 residues. CDR3 amino acids: CASGLDTRNQPQHF.